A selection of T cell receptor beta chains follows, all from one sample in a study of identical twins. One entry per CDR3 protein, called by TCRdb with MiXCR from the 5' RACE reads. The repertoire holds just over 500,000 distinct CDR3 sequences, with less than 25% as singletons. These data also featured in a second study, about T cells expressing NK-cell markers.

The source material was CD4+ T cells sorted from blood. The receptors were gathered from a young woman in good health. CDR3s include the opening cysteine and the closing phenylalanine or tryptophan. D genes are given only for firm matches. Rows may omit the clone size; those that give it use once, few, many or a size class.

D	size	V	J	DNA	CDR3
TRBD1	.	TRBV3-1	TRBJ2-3	TGTGTCAGCAGGGGGAAGATCACAGAGATGCAGTATTTT	CVSRGKITEMQYF
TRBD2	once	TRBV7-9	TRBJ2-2	TGTGCCAGCAGCTTAGCGCTCTTAGCGGGGCCCGGGGAGCTGTTTTTT	CASSLALLAGPGELFF
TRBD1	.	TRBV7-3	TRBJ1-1	TGTGCCAGCAGCAGCCCCGGGACAGGGGAAGCTTTCTTT	CASSSPGTGEAFF
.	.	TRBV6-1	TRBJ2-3	TGTGCCAGCAGTCGGGACATTAACAGGGATACGCAGTATTTT	CASSRDINRDTQYF
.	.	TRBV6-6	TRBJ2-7	TGTGCCAGCAGGCTTGGACGGTCGGAGTACTTC	CASRLGRSEYF
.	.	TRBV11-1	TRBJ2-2	TGTGCCAGCAGCTGGCAGGGATTCGGGGAGCTGTTTTTT	CASSWQGFGELFF
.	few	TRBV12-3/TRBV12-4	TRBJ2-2	TGTGCCAGCCGTCCCCGGGTAAACACCGGGGAGCTGTTTTTT	CASRPRVNTGELFF
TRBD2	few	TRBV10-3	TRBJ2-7	TGTGCCATCAGTGCCCTAGCGGAGTCCTACGAGCAGTACTTC	CAISALAESYEQYF
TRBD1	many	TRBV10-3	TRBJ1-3	TGTGCCATCAGTGATCTCGGGACAGGAAGAAACACCATATATTTT	CAISDLGTGRNTIYF
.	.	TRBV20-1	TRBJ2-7	TGCAGTGCCGGTAGACACAGAACCTACGAGCAGTACTTC	CSAGRHRTYEQYF
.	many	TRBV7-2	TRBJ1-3	TGTGCCAGCAGCTCACAAAGGGGGAACACCATATATTTT	CASSSQRGNTIYF
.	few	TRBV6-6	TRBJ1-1	TGTGCCAGCGGGAGTGAGTGGGCTTTCTTT	CASGSEWAFF
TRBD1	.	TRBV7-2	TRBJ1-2	TGTGCCAGCAGCCCCCCCGGGACAGGCGCCATCTATGGCTACACCTTC	CASSPPGTGAIYGYTF
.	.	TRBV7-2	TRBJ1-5	TGTGCCAGCAGCTCCCCGGGACGGCCTGGGGTGCCCCAGCATTTT	CASSSPGRPGVPQHF
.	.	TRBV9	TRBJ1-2	TGTGCCAGCAGCGTAGCCGGGACTCAGGGCGCCTATGGCTACACCTTC	CASSVAGTQGAYGYTF
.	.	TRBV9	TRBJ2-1	TGTGCCAGCAGCGTAGAAGGGCCAGGCTACAATGAGCAGTTCTTC	CASSVEGPGYNEQFF
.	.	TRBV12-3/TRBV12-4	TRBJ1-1	TGTGCCAGCAGTGCAAAGTTATACACTGAAGCTTTCTTT	CASSAKLYTEAFF
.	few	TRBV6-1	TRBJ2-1	TGTGCCAGCAGTACGCCGACCCGTAGCTCCTACAATGAGCAGTTCTTC	CASSTPTRSSYNEQFF
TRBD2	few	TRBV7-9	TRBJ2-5	TGTGCCAGCAGCTTCCCGCTTTTTGTAGCGGGAGTCCCTGAGACCCAGTACTTC	CASSFPLFVAGVPETQYF
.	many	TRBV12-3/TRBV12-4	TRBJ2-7	TGTGCCAGCAGTGAAAGCCCCTACGAGCAGTACTTC	CASSESPYEQYF
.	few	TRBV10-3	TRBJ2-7	TGTGCCATCGGGGACTTCCCCTACGAGCAGTACTTC	CAIGDFPYEQYF
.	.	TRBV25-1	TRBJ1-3	TGTGCCAGCAGGACAAACTCTGGAAACACCATATATTTT	CASRTNSGNTIYF
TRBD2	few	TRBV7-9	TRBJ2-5	TGTGCCAGCAGCTTCGGACTAGCCGAGCAAGAGACCCAGTACTTC	CASSFGLAEQETQYF
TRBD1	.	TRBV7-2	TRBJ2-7	TGTGCCAGCAGCCCGGACAGGGCTATCTCCTACGAGCAGTACTTC	CASSPDRAISYEQYF
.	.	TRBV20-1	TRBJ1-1	TGCAGTGCCACGGACAGTTCTAAGAACACTGAAGCTTTCTTT	CSATDSSKNTEAFF
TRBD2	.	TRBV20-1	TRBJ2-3	TGCAGTGCTAGGCGGGGGGAGTCTTTT	CSARRGESF
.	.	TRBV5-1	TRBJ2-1	TGCGCCAGCAGCTTGAGTCCCAGCGGCTCCTACAATGAGCAGTTCTTC	CASSLSPSGSYNEQFF
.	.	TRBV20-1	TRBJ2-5	TGCAGTGCGCCGGATGGGGGGGAGACCCAGTACTTC	CSAPDGGETQYF